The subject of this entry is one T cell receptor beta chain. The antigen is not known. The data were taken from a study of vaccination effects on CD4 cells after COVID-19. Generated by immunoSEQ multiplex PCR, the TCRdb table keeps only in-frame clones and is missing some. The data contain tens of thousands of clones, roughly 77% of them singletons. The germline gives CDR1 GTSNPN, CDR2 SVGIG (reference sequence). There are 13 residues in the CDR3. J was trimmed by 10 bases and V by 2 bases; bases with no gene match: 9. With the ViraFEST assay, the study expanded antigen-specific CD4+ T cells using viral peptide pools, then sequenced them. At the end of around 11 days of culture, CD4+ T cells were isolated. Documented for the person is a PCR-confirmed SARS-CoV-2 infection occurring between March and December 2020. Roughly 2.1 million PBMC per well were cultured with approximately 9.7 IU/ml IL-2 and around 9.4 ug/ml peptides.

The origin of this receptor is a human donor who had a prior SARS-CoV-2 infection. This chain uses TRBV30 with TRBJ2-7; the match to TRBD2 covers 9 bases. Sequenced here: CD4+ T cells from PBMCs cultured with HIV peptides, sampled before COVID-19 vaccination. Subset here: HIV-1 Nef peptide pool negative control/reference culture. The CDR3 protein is CAWSNTLAGNQYF. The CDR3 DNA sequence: TGTGCCTGGAGTAATACTCTAGCGGGGAACCAGTACTTC.